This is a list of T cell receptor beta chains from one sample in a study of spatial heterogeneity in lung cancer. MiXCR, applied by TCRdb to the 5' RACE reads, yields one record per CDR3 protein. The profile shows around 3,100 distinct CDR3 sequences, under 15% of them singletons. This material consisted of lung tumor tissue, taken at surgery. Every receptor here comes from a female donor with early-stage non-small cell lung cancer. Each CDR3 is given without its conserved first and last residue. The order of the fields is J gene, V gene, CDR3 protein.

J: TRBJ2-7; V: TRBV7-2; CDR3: ASSPRGVYEQY
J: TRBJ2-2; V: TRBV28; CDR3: ASEPGLAGAGTGELF
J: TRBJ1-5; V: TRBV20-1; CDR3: SARSGQGFSQPQH
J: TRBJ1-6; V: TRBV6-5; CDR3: ASSYSGPYNSPLH
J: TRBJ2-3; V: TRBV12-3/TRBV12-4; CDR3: ASSRRTGGTDTQY
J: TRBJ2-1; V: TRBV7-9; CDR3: ASSAGTSVNEQF
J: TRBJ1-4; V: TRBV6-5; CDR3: ASSYSMPTDATNEKLF
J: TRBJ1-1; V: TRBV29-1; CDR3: SVTGQGDTEAF
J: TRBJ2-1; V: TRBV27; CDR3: ATKAGADRDEQF
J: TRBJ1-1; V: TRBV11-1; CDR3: ASSLMSDANTEAF
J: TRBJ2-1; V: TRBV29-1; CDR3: SARGGNHNEQF
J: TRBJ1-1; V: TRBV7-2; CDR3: GPPGDDTEAF
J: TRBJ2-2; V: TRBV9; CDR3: ASSLRLAMDGELF
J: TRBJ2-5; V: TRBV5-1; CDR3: ASSLGIGQGLKTQY
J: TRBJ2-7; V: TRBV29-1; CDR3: SVGEGPSYEQY
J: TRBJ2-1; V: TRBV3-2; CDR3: ASSQVLRSSYNEQF
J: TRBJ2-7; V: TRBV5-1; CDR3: ASSCPPGTSEEQY
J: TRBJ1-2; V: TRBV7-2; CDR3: ASSPLNGGRDGYT
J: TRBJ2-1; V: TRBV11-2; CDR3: ASSPLALQF
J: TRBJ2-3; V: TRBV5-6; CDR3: ASSAYARELDTQY
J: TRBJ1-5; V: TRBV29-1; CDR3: SVEAGVGQPQH
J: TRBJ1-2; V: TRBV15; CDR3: ATSSAQRSGYT
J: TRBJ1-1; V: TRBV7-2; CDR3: ASSLSPGGLTEAF
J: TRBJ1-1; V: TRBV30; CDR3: AWGDTLGTEAF
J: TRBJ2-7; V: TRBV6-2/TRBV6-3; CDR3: ASSYSIGRGAHEQY
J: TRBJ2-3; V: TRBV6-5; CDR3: ASSFDGDTQY
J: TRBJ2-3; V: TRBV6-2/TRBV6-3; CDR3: ASSYSKDTQY
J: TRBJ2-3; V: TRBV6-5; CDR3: ASSLRDTQY
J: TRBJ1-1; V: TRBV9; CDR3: ASSVRPSPNTEAF
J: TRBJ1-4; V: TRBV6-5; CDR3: ASSDRINEKLF
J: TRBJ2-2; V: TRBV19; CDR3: ASRRGTSGATGELF